The T cell receptor (beta chain) described here comes from a study of T cell responses to AZD1222 COVID-19 vaccine. Sequencing was performed with immunoSEQ multiplex PCR; in TCRdb, only in-frame clones are kept and a portion is missing. The sample lists 150,000 or so clones, approximately 90% seen once, with 4.4% in the top ten. Points from the study as a whole: White British donors predominated, females outnumbered males, and clonal diversity was possibly underestimated. Across the whole spike, CD4 TCRs peaked at regions 160-218 and 743-854. Repertoires in all cases were sampled only once the peak T cell response had passed. The reported proportion of spike-specific TCRs targeting unmutated variant regions was nearly half.

Points on this clone: The antigen is not known.

Sequencing used peripheral blood, obtained on day 0 of AZD1222 vaccination. The receptor's source is an adult in good health.

The DNA of the CDR3 is TGTGCCAGCAGTCGGGGGTCGGCGGGAGGGTACACCGGGGAGCTGTTTTTT. Translated, it gives CASSRGSAGGYTGELFF. The gene calls are TRBV6-6 and TRBJ2-2; 9 nucleotides line up with TRBD2. J was trimmed by 3 bases and V by 5 bases; bases with no gene match: 10. The germline V gene has CDR1 MNHNY and CDR2 SVGAGI (reference sequence). The CDR3 sequence is 17 residues long.